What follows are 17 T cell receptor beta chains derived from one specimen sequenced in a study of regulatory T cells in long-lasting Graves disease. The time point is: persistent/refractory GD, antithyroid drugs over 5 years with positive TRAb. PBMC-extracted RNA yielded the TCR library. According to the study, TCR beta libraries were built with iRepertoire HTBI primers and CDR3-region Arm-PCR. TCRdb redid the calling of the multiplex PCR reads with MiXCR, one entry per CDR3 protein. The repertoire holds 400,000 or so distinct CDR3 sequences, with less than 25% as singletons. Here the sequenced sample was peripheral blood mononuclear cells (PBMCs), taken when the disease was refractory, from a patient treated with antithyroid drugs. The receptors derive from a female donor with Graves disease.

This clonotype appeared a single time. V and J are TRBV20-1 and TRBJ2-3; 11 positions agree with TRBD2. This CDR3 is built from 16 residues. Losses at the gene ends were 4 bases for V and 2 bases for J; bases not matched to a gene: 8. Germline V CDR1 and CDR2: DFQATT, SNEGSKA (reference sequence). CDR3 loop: CSATGTSGDYTDTQYF. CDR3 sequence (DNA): TGCAGTGCTACAGGGACTAGCGGAGATTACACAGATACGCAGTATTTT.

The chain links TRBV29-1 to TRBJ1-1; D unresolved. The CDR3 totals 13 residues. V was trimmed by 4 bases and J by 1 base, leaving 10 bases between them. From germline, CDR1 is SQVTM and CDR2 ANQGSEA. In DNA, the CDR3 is TGCAGCGTTGCTCCGGGGTGGAACACTGAAGCTTTCTTT. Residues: CSVAPGWNTEAFF.

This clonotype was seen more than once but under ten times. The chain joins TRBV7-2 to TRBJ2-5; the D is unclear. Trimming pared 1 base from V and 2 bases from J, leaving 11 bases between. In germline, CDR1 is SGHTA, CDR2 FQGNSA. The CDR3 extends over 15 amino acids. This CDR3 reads CASSLGSPKQETQYF. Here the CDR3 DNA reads TGTGCCAGCAGCTTAGGGTCTCCGAAACAAGAGACCCAGTACTTC.

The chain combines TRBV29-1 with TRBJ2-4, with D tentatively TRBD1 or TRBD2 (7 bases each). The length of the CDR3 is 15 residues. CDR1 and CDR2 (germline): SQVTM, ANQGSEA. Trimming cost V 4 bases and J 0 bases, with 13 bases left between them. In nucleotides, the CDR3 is TGCAGCGTTGCGTCAGGGGGGGGAGCCAAAAACATTCAGTACTTC. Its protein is CSVASGGGAKNIQYF.

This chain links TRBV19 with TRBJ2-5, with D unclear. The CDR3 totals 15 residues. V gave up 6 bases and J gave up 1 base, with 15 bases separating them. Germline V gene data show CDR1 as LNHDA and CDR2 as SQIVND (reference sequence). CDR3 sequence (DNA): TGTGCCAGTAGCACCGCCGGCGGCCCCCAAGAGACCCAGTACTTC. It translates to CASSTAGGPQETQYF.

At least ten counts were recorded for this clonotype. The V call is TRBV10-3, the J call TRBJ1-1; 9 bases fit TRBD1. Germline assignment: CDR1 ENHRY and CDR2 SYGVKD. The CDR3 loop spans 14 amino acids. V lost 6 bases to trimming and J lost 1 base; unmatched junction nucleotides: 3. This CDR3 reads CAIRGQGGNTEAFF. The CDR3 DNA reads TGTGCCATCAGGGGACAGGGCGGGAACACTGAAGCTTTCTTT.

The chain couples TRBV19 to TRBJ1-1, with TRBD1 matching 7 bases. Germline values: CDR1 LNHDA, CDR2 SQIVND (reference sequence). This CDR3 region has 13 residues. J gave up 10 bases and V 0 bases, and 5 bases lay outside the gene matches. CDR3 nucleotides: TGTGCCAGTAGTATAGACGGGGACAGCCGAGCTTTCTTT. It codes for CASSIDGDSRAFF.

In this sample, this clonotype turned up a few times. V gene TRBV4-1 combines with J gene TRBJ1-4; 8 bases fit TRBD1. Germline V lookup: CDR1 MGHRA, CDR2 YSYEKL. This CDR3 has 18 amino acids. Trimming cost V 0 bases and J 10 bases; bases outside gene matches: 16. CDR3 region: CASSQEEAATGGIGKLFF. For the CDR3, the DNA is TGCGCCAGCAGCCAAGAAGAGGCGGCAACAGGGGGAATCGGAAAACTGTTTTTT.

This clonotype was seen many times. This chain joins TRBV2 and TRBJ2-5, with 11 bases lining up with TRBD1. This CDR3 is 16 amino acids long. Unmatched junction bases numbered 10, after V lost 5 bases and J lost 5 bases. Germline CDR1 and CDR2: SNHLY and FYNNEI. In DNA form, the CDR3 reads TGTGCCAGCAGTCCCGGACAGGGGGCAGAGTGGGAGACCCAGTACTTC. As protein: CASSPGQGAEWETQYF.

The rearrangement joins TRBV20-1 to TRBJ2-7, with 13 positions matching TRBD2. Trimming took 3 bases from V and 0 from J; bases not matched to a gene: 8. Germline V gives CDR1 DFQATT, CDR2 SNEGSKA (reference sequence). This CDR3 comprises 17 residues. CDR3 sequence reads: CSASQLAGGPSSYEQYF. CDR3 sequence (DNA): TGCAGTGCTAGCCAACTAGCGGGAGGGCCTAGCTCCTACGAGCAGTACTTC.

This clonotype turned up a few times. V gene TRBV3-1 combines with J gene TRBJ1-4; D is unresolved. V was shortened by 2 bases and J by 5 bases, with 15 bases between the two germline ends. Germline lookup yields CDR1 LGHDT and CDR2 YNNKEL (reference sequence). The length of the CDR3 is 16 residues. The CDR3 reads CASSQRGGGVNEKLFF. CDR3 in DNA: TGTGCCAGCAGCCAAAGAGGAGGCGGAGTAAATGAAAAACTGTTTTTT. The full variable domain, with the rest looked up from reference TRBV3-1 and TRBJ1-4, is DTAVSQTPKYLVTQMGNDKSIKCEQNLGHDTMYWYKQDSKKFLKIMFSYNNKELIINETVPNRFSPKSPDKAHLNLHINSLELGDSAVYFCASSQRGGGVNEKLFFGSGTQLSVL.

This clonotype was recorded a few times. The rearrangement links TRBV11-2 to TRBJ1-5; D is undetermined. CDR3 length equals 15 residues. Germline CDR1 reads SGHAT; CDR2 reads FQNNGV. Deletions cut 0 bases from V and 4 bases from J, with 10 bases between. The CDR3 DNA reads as TGTGCCAGCAGCTTAGATTATAGGGAAAATCAGCCCCAGCATTTT. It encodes CASSLDYRENQPQHF.

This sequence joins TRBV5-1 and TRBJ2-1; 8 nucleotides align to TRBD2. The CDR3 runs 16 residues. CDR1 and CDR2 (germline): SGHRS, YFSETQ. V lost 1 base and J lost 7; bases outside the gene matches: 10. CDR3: CASSLFAGGLGNEQFF. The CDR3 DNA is TGCGCCAGCAGCTTGTTCGCGGGAGGATTGGGTAATGAGCAGTTCTTC.

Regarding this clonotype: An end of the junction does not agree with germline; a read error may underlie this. The CDR3 DNA reads as TGTGCCAGCAGTTTAGCGGAGGACTCACTCCTCCACTTT. Translation gives CASSLAEDSLLHF. This chain joins TRBV12-3 or TRBV12-4 and TRBJ1-6, with D uncertain. The CDR3 sequence is 13 residues long.

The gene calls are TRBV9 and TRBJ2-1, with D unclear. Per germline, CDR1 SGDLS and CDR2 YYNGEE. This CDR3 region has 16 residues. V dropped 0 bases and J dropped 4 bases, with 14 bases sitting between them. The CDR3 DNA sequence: TGTGCCAGCAGCGTAGGAGGTCCGAATGCTTACAATGAGCAGTTCTTC. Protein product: CASSVGGPNAYNEQFF.

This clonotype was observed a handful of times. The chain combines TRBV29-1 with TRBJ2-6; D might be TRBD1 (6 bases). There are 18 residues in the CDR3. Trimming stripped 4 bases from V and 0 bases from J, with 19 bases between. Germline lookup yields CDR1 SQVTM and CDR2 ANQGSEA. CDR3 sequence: CSVGPAGAIGSGANVLTF. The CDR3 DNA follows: TGCAGCGTTGGACCCGCAGGGGCCATTGGCTCTGGGGCCAACGTCCTGACTTTC.

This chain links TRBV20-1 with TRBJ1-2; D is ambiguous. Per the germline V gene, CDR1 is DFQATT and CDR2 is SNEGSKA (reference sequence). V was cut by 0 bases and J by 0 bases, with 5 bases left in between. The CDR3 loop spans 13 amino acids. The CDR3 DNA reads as TGCAGTGCTAGAGATTTTTCTAACTATGGCTACACCTTC. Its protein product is CSARDFSNYGYTF.